Sequencing of this T cell receptor (beta chain) was carried out in a study of cytomegalovirus exposure and HLA in healthy donors. Whole-study results and caveats: The study found most TCR sequences rare, yet found some public TCRs in many donors. Reports described diagnosis of cytomegalovirus status by the classifier as highly specific and sensitive. Several of the most significant clusters were apparently associated with common viral pathogens in a later analysis. Donors belonging to an Asian-associated ancestry cluster reportedly showed fewer N-insertions in productive TCRs than the approximately 690-donor mean, according to what a later analysis found.

Points on this clone: Its target is not known.

PCR employed 60 Vbeta and 13 Jbeta primers. Using immunoSEQ multiplex PCR, the repertoire was profiled, and TCRdb retains in-frame clones only, with some absent. The sample has fewer than 150,000 clones; around three quarters are singletons. CDR1 is GTSNPN, CDR2 SVGIG, per germline (reference sequence). The CDR3 spans 14 residues. Trimming pared 0 bases from V and 1 base from J, leaving 7 bases between. The chain is built from TRBV30 and TRBJ1-5; D is undetermined. The sequenced sample was PBMCs. This clonotype was obtained from a man aged 40-49 years in good health and CMV-seropositive. The DNA of the CDR3 is TGTGCCTGGAGTGTTCAGATCAGCAATCAGCCCCAGCATTTT. Its protein is CAWSVQISNQPQHF.